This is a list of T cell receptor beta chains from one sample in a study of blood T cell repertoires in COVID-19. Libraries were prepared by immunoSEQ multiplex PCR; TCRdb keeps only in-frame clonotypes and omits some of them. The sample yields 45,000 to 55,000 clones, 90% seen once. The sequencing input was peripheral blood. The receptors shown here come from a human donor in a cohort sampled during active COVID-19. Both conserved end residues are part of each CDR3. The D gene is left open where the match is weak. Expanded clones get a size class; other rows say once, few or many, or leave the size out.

CDR3aa: CASSRTVLSTDTQYF; CDR3nt: TGTGCCAGTAGTCGGACTGTACTAAGCACAGATACGCAGTATTTT; v_gene: TRBV19; j_gene: TRBJ2-3; abundance: NA; d_gene: NA
CDR3aa: CASSLSENTEAFF; CDR3nt: TGTGCCAGCAGTCTCAGTGAGAACACTGAAGCTTTCTTT; v_gene: TRBV6-5; j_gene: TRBJ1-1; abundance: NA; d_gene: NA
CDR3aa: CASSLIGGSTEAFF; CDR3nt: TGCGCCAGCAGCTTAATTGGGGGGAGCACTGAAGCTTTCTTT; v_gene: TRBV5-1; j_gene: TRBJ1-1; abundance: NA; d_gene: NA
CDR3aa: CSASLPPGQGYNEQFF; CDR3nt: TGCAGTGCTAGTCTCCCTCCGGGACAGGGTTACAATGAGCAGTTCTTC; v_gene: TRBV20-1; j_gene: TRBJ2-1; abundance: NA; d_gene: TRBD1
CDR3aa: CASSFRGNYGYTF; CDR3nt: TGTGCCAGCAGTTTCAGGGGTAACTATGGCTACACCTTC; v_gene: TRBV27; j_gene: TRBJ1-2; abundance: NA; d_gene: NA
CDR3aa: CASRQTGPKNIQYF; CDR3nt: TGTGCCAGCAGGCAGACAGGGCCCAAAAACATTCAGTACTTC; v_gene: TRBV7-9; j_gene: TRBJ2-4; abundance: NA; d_gene: TRBD1
CDR3aa: CASSLGQASGPYF; CDR3nt: TGTGCCAGCAGCTTGGGGCAGGCCTCTGGCCCGTACTTC; v_gene: TRBV5-6; j_gene: TRBJ2-7; abundance: NA; d_gene: NA
CDR3aa: CARSQGQGKYSNQPQHF; CDR3nt: TGTGCCAGAAGCCAGGGACAGGGAAAGTACAGCAATCAGCCCCAGCATTTT; v_gene: TRBV5-3; j_gene: TRBJ1-5; abundance: NA; d_gene: TRBD1
CDR3aa: CASSLFAGTGGLQPQHF; CDR3nt: TGTGCCAGCAGCTTGTTCGCGGGGACAGGGGGACTTCAGCCCCAGCATTTT; v_gene: TRBV5-6; j_gene: TRBJ1-5; abundance: NA; d_gene: TRBD1
CDR3aa: CASSERERETEAFF; CDR3nt: TGTGCCAGCAGTGAAAGGGAGAGAGAAACTGAAGCTTTCTTT; v_gene: TRBV2; j_gene: TRBJ1-1; abundance: NA; d_gene: NA
CDR3aa: CAIGPAANTGELFF; CDR3nt: TGTGCCATAGGCCCCGCGGCGAACACCGGGGAGCTGTTTTTT; v_gene: TRBV10-3; j_gene: TRBJ2-2; abundance: NA; d_gene: NA
CDR3aa: CASSTRQGGNTEAFF; CDR3nt: TGTGCCAGCAGTACCCGACAGGGTGGGAACACTGAAGCTTTCTTT; v_gene: TRBV6-2/TRBV6-3; j_gene: TRBJ1-1; abundance: NA; d_gene: TRBD1
CDR3aa: CASSSGGTLGHIQYF; CDR3nt: TGTGCCAGCAGCTCGGGCGGGACTCTAGGCCACATTCAGTACTTC; v_gene: TRBV5-4; j_gene: TRBJ2-4; abundance: NA; d_gene: NA
CDR3aa: CATSDPTSPDTQYF; CDR3nt: TGTGCCACCAGTGACCCCACTAGTCCCGATACGCAGTATTTT; v_gene: TRBV24-1; j_gene: TRBJ2-3; abundance: NA; d_gene: NA
CDR3aa: CASSEGVIADFQETQYF; CDR3nt: TGTGCCAGCAGTGAAGGGGTGATAGCGGACTTTCAAGAGACCCAGTACTTC; v_gene: TRBV6-1; j_gene: TRBJ2-5; abundance: NA; d_gene: NA
CDR3aa: CASSRAQRTGDEQYF; CDR3nt: TGCGCCAGCAGCCGGGCCCAGCGGACGGGGGACGAGCAGTACTTC; v_gene: TRBV4-1; j_gene: TRBJ2-7; abundance: NA; d_gene: NA
CDR3aa: CSASGQGGSYEQYF; CDR3nt: TGCAGTGCTAGTGGACAGGGAGGCTCCTACGAGCAGTACTTC; v_gene: TRBV20-1; j_gene: TRBJ2-7; abundance: few; d_gene: TRBD1
CDR3aa: CAWRSSRFRGLANNEQFF; CDR3nt: TGTGCCTGGAGGTCCTCCAGATTCCGAGGACTAGCAAACAATGAGCAGTTCTTC; v_gene: TRBV30; j_gene: TRBJ2-1; abundance: NA; d_gene: TRBD2
CDR3aa: CASKHQETQYF; CDR3nt: TGTGCCAGCAAGCACCAAGAGACCCAGTACTTC; v_gene: TRBV25-1; j_gene: TRBJ2-5; abundance: NA; d_gene: NA
CDR3aa: CATSRDPGGQDEQYF; CDR3nt: TGTGCCACCAGCAGAGATCCGGGTGGACAGGACGAGCAGTACTTC; v_gene: TRBV15; j_gene: TRBJ2-7; abundance: NA; d_gene: TRBD1
CDR3aa: CESQGWDVVGELFF; CDR3nt: TGTGAATCACAGGGTTGGGATGTCGTCGGGGAGCTGTTTTTT; v_gene: TRBV18; j_gene: TRBJ2-2; abundance: NA; d_gene: NA
CDR3aa: CASSPVVRGYEQYF; CDR3nt: TGCGCCAGCAGCCCCGTCGTACGGGGTTACGAGCAGTACTTC; v_gene: TRBV5-1; j_gene: TRBJ2-7; abundance: NA; d_gene: NA
CDR3aa: CASSVGQGPNMNTEAFF; CDR3nt: TGTGCCAGCAGCGTAGGGCAGGGGCCGAATATGAACACTGAAGCTTTCTTT; v_gene: TRBV9; j_gene: TRBJ1-1; abundance: once; d_gene: NA
CDR3aa: CASSLWENYGYTF; CDR3nt: TGTGCCAGCAGCTTATGGGAGAACTATGGCTACACCTTC; v_gene: TRBV7-9; j_gene: TRBJ1-2; abundance: NA; d_gene: NA
CDR3aa: CAWSVSSPLHF; CDR3nt: TGTGCCTGGAGTGTTTCGTCACCCCTCCACTTT; v_gene: TRBV30; j_gene: TRBJ1-6; abundance: NA; d_gene: NA
CDR3aa: CASSLSSWGQPQHF; CDR3nt: TGTGCCAGCAGCCTATCCTCCTGGGGCCAGCCCCAGCATTTT; v_gene: TRBV27; j_gene: TRBJ1-5; abundance: few; d_gene: NA
CDR3aa: CASSQPGTGGPNEQFF; CDR3nt: TGTGCCAGCAGCCAACCTGGAACGGGAGGGCCAAATGAGCAGTTCTTC; v_gene: TRBV3-1/TRBV3-2; j_gene: TRBJ2-1; abundance: NA; d_gene: TRBD2
CDR3aa: CASSGGQGGSNYGYTF; CDR3nt: TGCGCCAGCAGTGGAGGACAGGGCGGATCTAACTATGGCTACACCTTC; v_gene: TRBV10-2; j_gene: TRBJ1-2; abundance: NA; d_gene: TRBD1
CDR3aa: CASSRAGTQETQYF; CDR3nt: TGTGCCAGCAGCCGGGCGGGCACTCAAGAGACCCAGTACTTC; v_gene: TRBV7-8; j_gene: TRBJ2-5; abundance: few; d_gene: NA
CDR3aa: CATSDLPGQRTDTQYF; CDR3nt: TGTGCCACCAGTGACTTACCCGGACAGCGCACAGATACGCAGTATTTT; v_gene: TRBV24-1; j_gene: TRBJ2-3; abundance: NA; d_gene: NA
CDR3aa: CASSVVAGGANTGELFF; CDR3nt: TGTGCCAGCAGCGTAGTAGCGGGAGGGGCGAACACCGGGGAGCTGTTTTTT; v_gene: TRBV9; j_gene: TRBJ2-2; abundance: NA; d_gene: TRBD2
CDR3aa: CASSFGGDYGYTF; CDR3nt: TGTGCCAGCAGTTTCGGCGGAGACTATGGCTACACCTTC; v_gene: TRBV27; j_gene: TRBJ1-2; abundance: NA; d_gene: NA
CDR3aa: CASSEGDIKNIQYF; CDR3nt: TGTGCCAGCTCCGAGGGGGACATCAAAAACATTCAGTACTTC; v_gene: TRBV6-5; j_gene: TRBJ2-4; abundance: once; d_gene: NA
CDR3aa: CASSDRTSRGNIQYF; CDR3nt: TGTGCCAGCTCAGATCGGACTAGCCGGGGGAACATTCAGTACTTC; v_gene: TRBV18; j_gene: TRBJ2-4; abundance: NA; d_gene: TRBD2
CDR3aa: CASSPTGGHTEAFF; CDR3nt: TGTGCCAGCAGCCCGACAGGGGGCCACACTGAAGCTTTCTTT; v_gene: TRBV5-8; j_gene: TRBJ1-1; abundance: once; d_gene: TRBD1
CDR3aa: CASSLSPRQETQYF; CDR3nt: TGTGCCAGCAGCTTGAGTCCACGGCAAGAGACCCAGTACTTC; v_gene: TRBV5-4; j_gene: TRBJ2-5; abundance: NA; d_gene: NA
CDR3aa: CAWIGHGETQYF; CDR3nt: TGTGCCTGGATTGGGCACGGAGAGACCCAGTACTTC; v_gene: TRBV30; j_gene: TRBJ2-5; abundance: NA; d_gene: NA
CDR3aa: CASRLTSGRYNEQFF; CDR3nt: TGTGCCAGCAGACTCACTAGCGGGAGGTACAATGAGCAGTTCTTC; v_gene: TRBV7-9; j_gene: TRBJ2-1; abundance: NA; d_gene: TRBD2
CDR3aa: CASSTLLAGLNTGHEQFF; CDR3nt: TGTGCCAGTAGTACCCTCTTAGCGGGACTCAACACGGGTCATGAGCAGTTCTTC; v_gene: TRBV19; j_gene: TRBJ2-1; abundance: once; d_gene: TRBD2
CDR3aa: CATSDPGDRAYEQYF; CDR3nt: TGTGCCACCAGTGATCCCGGGGACAGGGCGTACGAGCAGTACTTC; v_gene: TRBV24-1; j_gene: TRBJ2-7; abundance: NA; d_gene: TRBD1
CDR3aa: CASSQLTGANNSPLHF; CDR3nt: TGCGCCAGCAGCCAGTTGACAGGGGCGAATAATTCACCCCTCCACTTT; v_gene: TRBV4-1; j_gene: TRBJ1-6; abundance: once; d_gene: TRBD1
CDR3aa: CASSLGGLFTDTQYF; CDR3nt: TGCGCCAGCAGCTTGGGGGGACTTTTCACAGATACGCAGTATTTT; v_gene: TRBV5-1; j_gene: TRBJ2-3; abundance: NA; d_gene: NA
CDR3aa: CASSLSLAEQETQYF; CDR3nt: TGTGCCAGCAGCTTGTCACTAGCGGAACAAGAGACCCAGTACTTC; v_gene: TRBV5-4; j_gene: TRBJ2-5; abundance: NA; d_gene: TRBD2
CDR3aa: CASSAGAADTQYF; CDR3nt: TGTGCCAGCAGCGCTGGGGCCGCAGATACGCAGTATTTT; v_gene: TRBV9; j_gene: TRBJ2-3; abundance: NA; d_gene: NA
CDR3aa: CASSPKSWTDTQYF; CDR3nt: TGTGCCAGCTCACCAAAATCTTGGACTGATACGCAGTATTTT; v_gene: TRBV18; j_gene: TRBJ2-3; abundance: NA; d_gene: NA
CDR3aa: CASRPHPVLGNTIYF; CDR3nt: TGTGCCAGCAGACCCCATCCTGTACTTGGAAACACCATATATTTT; v_gene: TRBV6-5; j_gene: TRBJ1-3; abundance: NA; d_gene: NA
CDR3aa: CASSLVLAGGRETQYF; CDR3nt: TGCGCCAGCAGCTTGGTATTGGCAGGGGGTAGGGAGACCCAGTACTTC; v_gene: TRBV5-1; j_gene: TRBJ2-5; abundance: once; d_gene: TRBD1
CDR3aa: CASSFGGGATDTQYF; CDR3nt: TGTGCCAGCAGTTTTGGGGGGGGTGCCACAGATACGCAGTATTTT; v_gene: TRBV27; j_gene: TRBJ2-3; abundance: NA; d_gene: TRBD2
CDR3aa: CATSDPTGDGEKLFF; CDR3nt: TGTGCCACCAGTGACCCGACAGGGGACGGTGAAAAACTGTTTTTT; v_gene: TRBV24-1; j_gene: TRBJ1-4; abundance: few; d_gene: TRBD1
CDR3aa: CASSPGQGAQGYTF; CDR3nt: TGTGCCAGCTCCCCTGGTCAGGGGGCTCAAGGCTACACCTTC; v_gene: TRBV2; j_gene: TRBJ1-2; abundance: NA; d_gene: TRBD1
CDR3aa: CASSLGGTETQYF; CDR3nt: TGTGCCAGCAGCCTCGGCGGGACCGAGACCCAGTACTTC; v_gene: TRBV14; j_gene: TRBJ2-5; abundance: once; d_gene: NA
CDR3aa: CASSPIGGGYTF; CDR3nt: TGTGCCAGCAGTCCCATAGGGGGAGGCTACACCTTC; v_gene: TRBV27; j_gene: TRBJ1-2; abundance: NA; d_gene: NA
CDR3aa: CASRTGTVITEAFF; CDR3nt: TGTGCCAGCAGGACCGGGACAGTAATCACTGAAGCTTTCTTT; v_gene: TRBV2; j_gene: TRBJ1-1; abundance: NA; d_gene: TRBD1
CDR3aa: CASRKSGSLYEQYF; CDR3nt: TGTGCCAGCAGAAAAAGCGGGAGTCTGTACGAGCAGTACTTC; v_gene: TRBV3-1/TRBV3-2; j_gene: TRBJ2-7; abundance: NA; d_gene: TRBD2
CDR3aa: CASSLLGAGETQYF; CDR3nt: TGCGCCAGCAGCCTACTGGGAGCGGGGGAGACCCAGTACTTC; v_gene: TRBV5-1; j_gene: TRBJ2-5; abundance: NA; d_gene: TRBD2
CDR3aa: CSVGWAGTSLDEQYF; CDR3nt: TGCAGCGTTGGGTGGGCCGGGACTAGCCTTGACGAGCAGTACTTC; v_gene: TRBV29-1; j_gene: TRBJ2-7; abundance: NA; d_gene: TRBD2
CDR3aa: CASSYRITSGTYEQYF; CDR3nt: TGTGCCAGCAGTTACCGAATAACTAGCGGGACCTACGAGCAGTACTTC; v_gene: TRBV6-2/TRBV6-3; j_gene: TRBJ2-7; abundance: NA; d_gene: TRBD2
CDR3aa: CSATDREDEQYF; CDR3nt: TGCAGTGCTACTGACCGGGAGGACGAGCAGTACTTC; v_gene: TRBV20-1; j_gene: TRBJ2-7; abundance: once; d_gene: TRBD2
CDR3aa: CASSPGPVAGEQFF; CDR3nt: TGTGCCAGCAGCCCCGGGCCCGTAGCGGGAGAGCAGTTCTTC; v_gene: TRBV7-3; j_gene: TRBJ2-1; abundance: few; d_gene: TRBD2
CDR3aa: CASSEALAGEQFF; CDR3nt: TGTGCCAGCAGTGAAGCCCTAGCTGGGGAGCAGTTCTTC; v_gene: TRBV2; j_gene: TRBJ2-1; abundance: NA; d_gene: NA